This T cell receptor (beta chain) originates from a study of blood T cell repertoires in COVID-19 (dated by TCRdb to 2018 to 2020). About the full investigation: Samples from collaborators originated in the United States, Italy and Spain and spanned both the acute and convalescent phases of COVID-19. Nearly every sample came with metadata listing a de-identified subject ID, COVID-19 status, age in years and sex. The material from the prospective study consisted of cDNA or gDNA derived from T cells, B-cell-depleted T cells, or PBMCs. Subjects who had been exposed to COVID-19, were actively infected with it, or had recovered from it provided the deeply sampled blood TCRbeta repertoires that made up the dataset. Where available, HLA class I and class II types were obtained from metadata supplied by the sample provider rather than from assay-based typing. Samples came from the ongoing ImmuneRACE study (first 160 participants) plus 1,254 subjects from 6 global collaborators. The repertoires were released in a freely available public database intended as a resource for research on the immune response to SARS-CoV-2.

From cysteine to phenylalanine, the CDR3 is 16 amino acids long. Only CDR3 DNA remains: 48 bases, in frame from the first base. V is cut back by 0 bases and J by 0 bases, with 4 bases in the junction unmatched. Taken from the germline V gene, the CDR1 and CDR2 loops are SGHVS and FNYEAQ. TCRbeta CDR3 regions were amplified from genomic DNA by means of the immunoSEQ Assay, a bias-controlled multiplex PCR. For the original study's pipeline: Within the assay, amplification of reference gene primers was used to estimate how many nucleated cells each sample contained. To quantify the absolute abundance of each unique TCRbeta CDR3 rearrangement, sequence reads were collapsed and filtered. For each sample, productive Simpson clonality was calculated as the square root of Simpson's diversity index across productive rearrangements. TCRdb took this table from immuneACCESS and kept in-frame rearrangements with V and J called. Such tables lack part of the clones; where checked against another copy, unresolved V genes explain under half of the gap, and the rest is unexplained. V and J calls plus clone size are reproduced from that table; the DNA served to infer D and trimming. Recorded for this sample are a few hundred thousand clones; nearly 90% of them occurred a single time. About 1.7% of the sample belongs to the ten largest clones.

Worth noting for this clone: Its cognate antigen has yet to be identified. The record has no base qualities; no much larger clone is one base away.

Participants in the prospective study were aged roughly 18 to 100 years, lived in 24 United States geographic areas, and enrolled through a virtual design. In the prospective study, cohorts were assigned on the basis of participant-reported clinical history obtained from a screening survey and a study questionnaire. In the prospective study, mobile phlebotomists collected whole blood, serum and a nasopharyngeal or oropharyngeal swab from each participant. Additional blood draws and questionnaires over an approximately 2-month period could optionally be provided by prospective study participants. Blood samples from the prospective study were shipped frozen or at room temperature prior to DNA extraction. Study-level results and caveats: How much clinical and demographic metadata was included differed by source and by participant, and the metadata was provided uncurated.

The sequenced sample was PBMCs or T cells enriched from blood (not recorded which). This receptor was identified in a woman aged 18-30 years with acute COVID-19. Rearrangement joined TRBV7-6 to TRBJ2-7; a stretch of 8 junction bases matches TRBD2. The CDR3 here reads CASSLAPAGDSYEQYF. The sequence in DNA is TGTGCCAGCAGCTTAGCACCAGCGGGAGACTCCTACGAGCAGTACTTC. When the CDR3 is completed using the reference TRBV7-6 and TRBJ2-7 genes on either side, the full variable domain is GAGVSQSPRYKVTKRGQDVALRCDPISGHVSLYWYRQALGQGPEFLTYFNYEAQQDKSGLPNDRFSAERPEGSISTLTIQRTEQRDSAMYRCASSLAPAGDSYEQYFGPGTRLTVT.